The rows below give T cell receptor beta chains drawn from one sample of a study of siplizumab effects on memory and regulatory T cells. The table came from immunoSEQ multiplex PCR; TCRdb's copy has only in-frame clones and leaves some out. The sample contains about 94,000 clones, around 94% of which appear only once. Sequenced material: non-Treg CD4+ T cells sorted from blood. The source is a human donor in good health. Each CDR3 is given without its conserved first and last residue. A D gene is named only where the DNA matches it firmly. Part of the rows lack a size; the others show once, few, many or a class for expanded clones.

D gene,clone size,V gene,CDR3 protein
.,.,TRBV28,ASSFTQGMTEKLF
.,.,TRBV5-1,ASSFDLGSGQPQH
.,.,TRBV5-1,ASSATSSSSQTQY
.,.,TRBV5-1,ASSLAGIQRGNTIY
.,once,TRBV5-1,ASSLESGQETQY
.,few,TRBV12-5,ASGLKGSHNSPLH
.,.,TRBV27,ASSLNAGTTEAF
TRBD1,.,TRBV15,ATSRERTGTVSGYT
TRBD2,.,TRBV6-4,ASSVGSGVTDTQY
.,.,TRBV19,ASIRTASRISNQPQH
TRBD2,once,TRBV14,ASSQDRGGEQY
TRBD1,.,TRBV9,ASSVVGQGAEAF
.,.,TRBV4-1,ASSAATGELF
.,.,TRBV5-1,ASSLQGQNTEAF
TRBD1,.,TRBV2,ASSEFQGADLSNYGYT
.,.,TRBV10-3,AISGAQETQY
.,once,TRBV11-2,ASSSYFSSYEQY
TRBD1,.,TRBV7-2,ASSSRTGPNYGYT
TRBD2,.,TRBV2,ASKSSGTAYEQY
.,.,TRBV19,ASSVRRNNEQF
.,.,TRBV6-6,ASSYSPPRDTQY
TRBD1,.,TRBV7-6,ASSRTGEVEQY
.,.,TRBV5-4,ASSGLSAEQY
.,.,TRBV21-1,ASSGGQGRKGNTIY
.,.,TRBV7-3,ASSLPGGGGYT
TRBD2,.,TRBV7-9,ASSSGGLAGSTDTQY
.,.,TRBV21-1,ASSHIRTGGYEQY
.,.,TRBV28,ASSLGGLDGYT
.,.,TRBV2,ASKLDSYEQY
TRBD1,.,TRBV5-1,ASSLTRGPGEKLF
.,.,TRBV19,ASSIGARAWEQF
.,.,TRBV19,ASSTGRLSYEQY
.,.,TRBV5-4,ASSLGTNTEAF
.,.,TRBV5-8,ASSLEKGEQF
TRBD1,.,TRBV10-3,AISAGTGSYEQY
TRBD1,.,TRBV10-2,ASTLTGAQKLF
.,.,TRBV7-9,ASSSATVRDTQY
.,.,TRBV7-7,ASSVKPNTEAF
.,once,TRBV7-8,ASSLLRAVRTQY
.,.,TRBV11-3,ASSLEGTAVVGGELF
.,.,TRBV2,ASSEEGSGELF
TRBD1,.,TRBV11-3,ASSSGTGYRPDTQY
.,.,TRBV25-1,ASTQGNTEAF
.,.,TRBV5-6,ASSLALGRNQPQH
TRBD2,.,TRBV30,AWSVSGETQY
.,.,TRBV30,AWTPGQNTGELF
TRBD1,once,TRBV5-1,ASSLSQGGTGYT
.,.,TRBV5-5,ASSLPRTNTGELF
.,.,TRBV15,ATSLHRDSQF
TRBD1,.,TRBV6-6,ASRDGQAMYEQY
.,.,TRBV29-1,SALQSSGNTIY